Sequencing of this T cell receptor beta chain was carried out in a study of T-cell reconstitution after alpha-beta-depleted transplantation in children. Overall study findings and caveats: After transplant, at about two months, alpha-beta T cells were reportedly derived from several hundred expanded graft clones.

Unique molecular identifiers were built into the TCRbeta library. TCRdb used MiXCR to reprocess the PCR reads, holding one entry per CDR3 protein. This sample has roughly 570,000 distinct CDR3 sequences, with about a quarter found just once. This clonotype was counted a few times. Its specificity is unknown. Per germline, CDR1 SQVTM and CDR2 ANQGSEA. The trim removed 3 bases at V and 8 bases at J, leaving 2 bases unmatched. This CDR3 comprises 13 residues. The source is a boy under three years old with Wiskott-Aldrich syndrome, due to receive a stem cell transplant. Source: PBMCs, taken before TCRalphabeta/CD19-depleted stem cell transplant. The chain recombines TRBV29-1 with TRBJ2-1; 12 nucleotides line up with TRBD2. Written as DNA, the CDR3 is TGCAGCGTTGACCCTAGCGGGGGGGATGAGCAGTTCTTC. This gives the protein CSVDPSGGDEQFF.